A selection of T cell receptor beta chains follows, all from one sample in a study of Ad26.COV2.S vaccination and SARS-CoV-2 variants. The repertoire was sequenced with immunoSEQ multiplex PCR; TCRdb's copy has only in-frame clones and lacks some. The data show 350,000 to 500,000 clones, approximately 90% seen once. This specimen was peripheral blood, taken in a trial of Ad26.COV2.S vaccine versus placebo. Every receptor here comes from a person aged 18-60 years who received the Ad26.COV2.S COVID-19 vaccine or a placebo. Each CDR3 is given with its conserved first and last residue. Each record gives: D gene, J gene, V gene, CDR3 length, clone size, CDR3 DNA, CDR3 protein. The D gene is left open where the match is weak. Some rows mark clone size as missing; the rest say once, few, many or name a class of expanded clone.

>.|TRBJ1-2|TRBV30|14|.
TGTGCCTGGAACAAAATGGGGTTCTCCTATGGCTACACCTTC
CAWNKMGFSYGYTF
>TRBD1|TRBJ2-7|TRBV6-2/TRBV6-3|15|.
TGTGCCAGCAGTATTACCGGGACAGGGACCTACGAGCAGTACTTC
CASSITGTGTYEQYF
>.|TRBJ1-5|TRBV12-3/TRBV12-4|13|.
TGTGCCAGCAGGAGACAGGGCAATCAGCCCCAGCATTTT
CASRRQGNQPQHF
>TRBD2|TRBJ2-1|TRBV4-1|16|few
TGCGCCAGCAGCCAAGAAAGTCTAGCGGAGTACAATGAGCAGTTCTTC
CASSQESLAEYNEQFF
>.|TRBJ2-3|TRBV19|17|.
TGTGCCAGTAGTATCATTTTCGGGACGGGAAGCACAGATACGCAGTATTTT
CASSIIFGTGSTDTQYF
>TRBD2|TRBJ2-1|TRBV5-4|14|.
TGTGCCAGCAGCTTGAAACTAGCGGGAACAGAGCAGTTCTTC
CASSLKLAGTEQFF
>.|TRBJ2-7|TRBV4-3|15|.
TGCGCCAGCAGCCAAGAAACAGTTCAGAGATACGAGCAGTACTTC
CASSQETVQRYEQYF
>TRBD1|TRBJ2-3|TRBV7-2|17|.
TGTGCCAGCAGCTATTCAGACAGGGGGCCGGGCACAGATACGCAGTATTTT
CASSYSDRGPGTDTQYF
>.|TRBJ2-5|TRBV3-1/TRBV3-2|11|.
TGTGCCAGCCGGGCGGGCGAGACCCAGTACTTC
CASRAGETQYF
>.|TRBJ2-2|TRBV5-8|14|.
TGTGCCAGTCAATCTTACCCGAACACCGGGGAGCTGTTTTTT
CASQSYPNTGELFF
>TRBD1|TRBJ1-4|TRBV24-1|17|.
TGTGCCACCAGTGACTCGGGACAGGGGGCTGGTAATGAAAAACTGTTTTTT
CATSDSGQGAGNEKLFF
>TRBD2|TRBJ2-5|TRBV7-8|16|.
TGTGCCAGCAGCTACCGGACTAGCGGAGGCGAGGGGACCCAGTACTTC
CASSYRTSGGEGTQYF
>TRBD1|TRBJ2-5|TRBV30|14|.
TGTGCCTGGGCCCCGGGACAGGAGCAAGAGACCCAGTACTTC
CAWAPGQEQETQYF
>.|TRBJ1-6|TRBV7-2|14|.
TGTGCCAGCAGCTCAGACCCGCGGGCTTCACCCCTCCACTTT
CASSSDPRASPLHF
>TRBD2|TRBJ2-5|TRBV6-5|15|.
TGTGCCAGCGGGACTAGCCCTCGGGGGCAAGAGACCCAGTACTTC
CASGTSPRGQETQYF
>.|TRBJ2-3|TRBV6-5|12|.
TGTGCCAGCGGGGACCTAGCAGATACGCAGTATTTT
CASGDLADTQYF
>.|TRBJ2-1|TRBV9|11|.
TGTGCCAGCAGCGCGGAAGGTGAGCAGTTCTTC
CASSAEGEQFF
>TRBD1|TRBJ2-2|TRBV2|15|.
TGTGCCAGCAGTTCAGGGGGTTTGGACACCGGGGAGCTGTTTTTT
CASSSGGLDTGELFF
>.|TRBJ2-1|TRBV2|15|.
TGTGCCAGCAGTGAAGTTGGGGGAGTCAACAATGAGCAGTTCTTC
CASSEVGGVNNEQFF
>.|TRBJ2-1|TRBV6-2/TRBV6-3|15|.
TGTGCCAGCAGTTACTCGCCCGTGGGAGGAGGCGAGCAGTTCTTC
CASSYSPVGGGEQFF
>.|TRBJ2-5|TRBV6-5|15|.
TGTGCCAGCACCACTTCGCGAAGGGCCCAAGAGACCCAGTACTTC
CASTTSRRAQETQYF
>.|TRBJ1-5|TRBV27|13|.
TGTGCCAGCAGTTTCTCCCGGAATCAGCCCCAGCATTTT
CASSFSRNQPQHF
>TRBD1|TRBJ1-2|TRBV5-1|14|few
TGCGCCAGCAGCTCCTCCGGACAGGGCTATGGCTACACCTTC
CASSSSGQGYGYTF
>.|TRBJ2-5|TRBV7-9|13|.
TGTGCCACCAACCCCGGGATTCAAGAGACCCAGTACTTC
CATNPGIQETQYF
>TRBD2|TRBJ2-3|TRBV28|16|.
TGTGCCAGCAGCCCCCGACTAGCGGCCCTCACAGATACGCAGTATTTT
CASSPRLAALTDTQYF
>.|TRBJ2-7|TRBV6-1|13|.
TGTGCCAGCAGTGAAGCTACCCGATACGAGCAGTACTTC
CASSEATRYEQYF